This TCR beta chain was obtained from a study of control samples from healthy donors and cancer patients (dated by TCRdb to the early 2020s). Library creation used the immunoSEQ multiplex PCR assay. TCRdb carries this immuneACCESS record with in-frame sequences only. Its versions omit some clonotypes, under half of them owing to an unresolved V gene in the studies checked, with the rest unexplained. This sample has tens of thousands of clones in its table, and over 70% of those were observed once. The ten largest clonotypes hold over 9.5% of the sample. With regard to this clone: The antigen it binds to is not known. Qualities for individual bases were not recorded, and no much larger clone is one base off.

Ends trimmed: V by 2 bases, J by 6 bases; bases unmatched to a gene: 11. In the germline V gene (reference sequence), CDR1 corresponds to SEHNR and CDR2 to FQNEAQ. The CDR3 goes from the cysteine to the phenylalanine over 17 residues. Of the read, only the CDR3 DNA is kept; its 51 bases are in frame from base 1. This sequence originates from a man in his 70s in good health. The rearrangement combines TRBV7-9 with TRBJ2-1, with 9 bases in between that match TRBD2. The sample consisted of blood. DNA sequence: TGTGCCAGCAGCTTATCGTCCCTTGCGGGAGGGTCCAATGAGCAGTTCTTC. Translated, this is CASSLSSLAGGSNEQFF.